One sample yielded the 23 T cell receptor beta chains listed below, sequenced in a study of T cells after yellow fever vaccination. MiXCR, run by TCRdb on the 5' RACE reads, gives a single entry per CDR3 protein. The sample contains some 420,000 distinct CDR3 sequences, under 20% of which appear only once. The material was PBMCs, obtained before the yellow fever booster vaccination. The receptors shown here come from a man aged 18 to 30 who received the YFV17D yellow fever vaccine.

This sequence joins TRBV7-9 and TRBJ1-1, with D unclear. Trimming stripped 4 bases from V and 8 bases from J, with 17 bases between. CDR1 is SEHNR and CDR2 is FQNEAQ in the germline V gene (reference sequence). The CDR3 contains 14 residues. The CDR3 loop is CASSSGGGRREAFF. The CDR3 DNA reads as TGTGCCAGCAGCTCCGGAGGAGGACGTAGAGAAGCTTTCTTT.

There are many counts of this clonotype. The junction does not match germline at one end; this may be a read error. The V gene is TRBV7-9, the J gene TRBJ2-1; D is undetermined. The CDR3 has 12 amino acids. Germline loops: CDR1 SEHNR, CDR2 FQNEAQ (reference sequence). The CDR3 coding sequence is TGCGCCAGCAGCTTGGATTACAATGAGCAGTTCTTC. As protein: CASSLDYNEQFF.

The chain couples TRBV15 to TRBJ2-7, with 10 bases fitting TRBD1. From germline, CDR1 is LNHNV and CDR2 YYDKDF (reference sequence). This CDR3 region has 14 residues. V was pared by 3 bases and J by 5 bases, with 4 bases of the junction left unmatched. This chain's CDR3 is CATSSRDRGHEQYF. CDR3 sequence (DNA): TGTGCCACCAGCAGCCGGGACAGGGGTCACGAGCAGTACTTC.

A remark on this clonotype: The junction departs from the called germline gene at one end, perhaps through a read error. The chain combines TRBV6-2 or TRBV6-3 with TRBJ2-3; TRBD2 matches at 7 bases. This CDR3 spans 15 amino acids. Per germline, CDR1 MNHEY and CDR2 SVGEGT. The CDR3 reads CASKRRASGTDRQYF. CDR3 DNA sequence: TGTGCCAGCAAAAGGAGGGCTAGCGGCACAGATAGGCAGTATTTT.

This clonotype was recorded a few times. The chain employs TRBV7-2 and TRBJ2-3; 8 bases match TRBD2. The V gene's germline CDR1 is SGHTA and CDR2 FQGNSA. The CDR3 spans 14 residues. V trimming: 6 bases; J trimming: 9 bases; junction bases outside the gene matches: 11. The CDR3 region is CASSQTSVGRTQYF. In DNA, the CDR3 is TGTGCCAGCAGTCAGACTAGCGTCGGACGCACGCAGTATTTT.

At least ten counts were recorded for this clonotype. The V call is TRBV2, the J call TRBJ2-4; 7 bases agree with TRBD1. The CDR3 length is 13 residues. The ends lost 8 bases at V and 8 bases at J; junction bases unmatched: 9. Germline CDR1 SNHLY, CDR2 FYNNEI. The CDR3 bases are TGTGCCAGCGGTGGACAGGAGAATTACATTCAGTACTTC. Encoded protein: CASGGQENYIQYF.

This clonotype was recorded a few times. V is TRBV7-2 and J is TRBJ1-2, with D unclear. Germline CDR1 SGHTA, CDR2 FQGNSA. The germline V and J ends were trimmed by 5 bases and 5 bases, with 15 bases remaining between them. The CDR3 contains 14 residues. The CDR3: CASSQGITGYGYTF. The CDR3, as DNA: TGTGCCAGCAGCCAAGGCATCACGGGGTATGGCTACACCTTC.

This clonotype was counted a few times. V is TRBV2 and J is TRBJ1-1, with TRBD1 matching 8 bases. The germline V gene encodes CDR1 SNHLY and CDR2 FYNNEI. V dropped 4 bases and J dropped 1; count of bases not matched to a gene: 5. This CDR3 has 15 residues. CDR3 amino acids: CASSVQGVGNTEAFF. The CDR3, as DNA: TGTGCCAGCAGTGTACAGGGGGTAGGGAACACTGAAGCTTTCTTT.

The CDR3 loop reads CSVHWDREGAFF. The CDR3 DNA sequence: TGCAGCGTTCACTGGGACAGGGAGGGAGCTTTCTTT. The chain recombines TRBV29-1 with TRBJ1-1; 9 positions agree with TRBD1. The CDR3 has 12 residues. CDR1 and CDR2 from the germline V gene are SQVTM and ANQGSEA. V shed 5 bases and J 10 bases; nucleotides not matched to a gene: 8.

The genes are TRBV6-2 or TRBV6-3 and TRBJ2-1, with a possible D match to TRBD1 (5 bases). This CDR3 is 14 amino acids long. The ends were cut back, 2 bases at V and 2 bases at J, with 7 bases in the middle. The germline CDR1 and CDR2 sequences are MNHEY and SVGEGT. The CDR3 loop is CASSYVQAYNEQFF. Here the CDR3 DNA reads TGTGCCAGCAGTTACGTACAGGCCTACAATGAGCAGTTCTTC.

This clonotype was picked up a small number of times. The chain joins TRBV10-1 to TRBJ2-1; TRBD1 might be the D (5 bases). With 5 bases removed from V and 9 bases from J, the gap between germline ends came to 20 bases. This CDR3 contains 15 residues. Germline CDR1 and CDR2: WNHNN and SYGVQD (reference sequence). The CDR3 DNA sequence: TGCGCCAGCAGTCCCGACCCCGTTGGGGCCGGTGAGCAGTTCTTC. This gives the protein CASSPDPVGAGEQFF.

V usage is TRBV2 and J usage is TRBJ1-2; 7 bases match TRBD1. CDR1 and CDR2 from the germline V gene are SNHLY and FYNNEI. The CDR3 is 13 residues long. The J segment lost 4 bases and the V segment lost 11 bases, leaving 10 bases of the junction unmatched. The CDR3 spells CAARGGDSYGYTF. The CDR3 DNA reads TGTGCCGCGCGGGGAGGGGACAGCTATGGCTACACCTTC.

This chain connects TRBV9 to TRBJ2-3, with unresolved D. The V end lost 1 base, the J end lost 7 bases, and 10 bases lay between the germline ends. This CDR3 spans 13 amino acids. CDR1 SGDLS and CDR2 YYNGEE come from the germline V gene. In nucleotides, the CDR3 is TGTGCCAGCAGCGTATCACTGGGGAATACGCAGTATTTT. This encodes CASSVSLGNTQYF.

This clonotype was seen only once. The rearrangement links TRBV7-8 to TRBJ1-2; D is undetermined. V was cut by 1 base and J by 0 bases, with 6 bases left in between. In germline, CDR1 is SGHVS, CDR2 FQNEAQ. CDR3 length: 14 residues. CDR3: CASSLDMANYGYTF. As DNA, the CDR3 is TGTGCCAGCAGCTTAGACATGGCTAACTATGGCTACACCTTC.

There are a few counts of this clonotype. The chain joins TRBV29-1 to TRBJ2-5, with TRBD1 matching over 9 bases. Trimming cost V 7 bases and J 1 base; bases outside gene matches: 1. The germline V gene encodes CDR1 SQVTM and CDR2 ANQGSEA. CDR3 length: 12 residues. CDR3 protein: CSAGQGQETQYF. CDR3 DNA: TGCAGCGCGGGACAGGGCCAAGAGACCCAGTACTTC.

The gene calls are TRBV5-1 and TRBJ2-1, with 8 bases lining up with TRBD2. V was clipped by 0 bases and J by 0 bases; unmatched bases: 11. The CDR3 length is 19 residues. From germline, CDR1 is SGHRS and CDR2 YFSETQ. The CDR3 sequence is CASSLALRGAAYSYNEQFF. The CDR3 nucleotides are TGCGCCAGCAGCTTGGCTCTGCGGGGGGCTGCCTACTCCTACAATGAGCAGTTCTTC.

This clonotype was detected only a few times. This chain uses TRBV6-5 with TRBJ2-2; perhaps D is TRBD1 or TRBD2 (5 bases each). With 5 bases removed from V and 4 bases from J, the gap between germline ends came to 17 bases. Germline CDR1 and CDR2: MNHEY and SVGAGI. This CDR3 is built from 16 residues. The CDR3 protein is CASSPEGRGSTGELFF. DNA for the CDR3: TGTGCCAGCAGTCCCGAGGGGCGAGGTAGCACCGGGGAGCTGTTTTTT.

This clonotype was counted at least ten times. The chain links TRBV7-3 to TRBJ2-1; 7 bases agree with TRBD2. This CDR3 is 14 amino acids long. J lost 4 bases, V lost 0 bases, and 0 bases had no gene match. Germline CDR1 reads SGHTA; CDR2 reads FQGTGA. CDR3 nucleotide sequence: TGTGCCAGCAGCTTAACAGCGGGGTACAATGAGCAGTTCTTC. Residues: CASSLTAGYNEQFF.

V usage is TRBV4-3 and J usage is TRBJ1-2; 8 bases line up with TRBD1. V lost 1 base and J lost 0; bases outside the gene matches: 7. Per the germline V gene, CDR1 is LGHNA and CDR2 is YSLEER. This CDR3 is 17 amino acids long. The CDR3 here is CASSQVYGQGPNYGYTF. In DNA form, the CDR3 reads TGCGCCAGCAGCCAAGTCTACGGACAGGGACCTAACTATGGCTACACCTTC.

In its sample, this clonotype was seen a few times. The genes are TRBV12-3 or TRBV12-4 and TRBJ1-3; 7 positions match TRBD1. J was trimmed by 4 bases and V by 5 bases; bases with no gene match: 5. The CDR3 runs 14 residues. The CDR3 DNA sequence: TGTGCCAGCAGTGGGCGGGACAGCGGAAACACCATATATTTT. This sequence encodes CASSGRDSGNTIYF.

V is TRBV20-1 and J is TRBJ1-2; TRBD1 aligns across 8 bases. In germline, CDR1 is DFQATT, CDR2 SNEGSKA (reference sequence). V shed 0 bases, J shed 8 bases, and the junction held 8 bases outside the gene matches. The CDR3 length is 14 residues. CDR3 sequence reads: CSARDLQGARGYTF. The CDR3 nucleotides read TGCAGTGCTAGAGATCTTCAGGGGGCCAGAGGCTACACCTTC.

The gene calls are TRBV7-6 and TRBJ2-2, with TRBD1 as a possible D gene (5 bases). The CDR3 extends over 16 amino acids. Germline-derived CDR1 and CDR2 are SGHVS and FNYEAQ. The V end was cut by 3 bases, the J end by 3 bases, with 14 bases between. The CDR3 protein is CASSFMAGLDTGELFF. CDR3 DNA sequence: TGTGCCAGCAGCTTTATGGCAGGGTTGGACACCGGGGAGCTGTTTTTT.

V and J are TRBV7-2 and TRBJ2-3; 13 nucleotides agree with TRBD2. The length of the CDR3 is 18 residues. V dropped 11 bases and J dropped 0; count of bases not matched to a gene: 14. Germline loops: CDR1 SGHTA, CDR2 FQGNSA. The DNA for the CDR3 is TGTGCCTGCACGCCTGGACTAGCGGGGGAGATGAGCACAGATACGCAGTATTTT. It yields the protein CACTPGLAGEMSTDTQYF.